Presented here are 11 T cell receptor beta chains from one specimen sequenced in a study of beta chain features in type 1 diabetes. Findings of the study overall: The study found moderately but significantly shorter TCRB CDR3s in all four CD4+ subsets of Type 1 diabetes patients.

Investigators reverse transcribed all isolated RNA, so they sequenced expressed TCRB transcripts. Generated by immunoSEQ multiplex PCR, the TCRdb table keeps only in-frame clones and is missing some. The table shows roughly 290,000 clones, with approximately 16% occurring only once. These TCRs are of unknown antigen specificity. Sequenced: naive CD4+ T cells from blood. Every receptor here comes from a man younger than 30 with type 1 diabetes.

This chain links TRBV5-4 with TRBJ1-6; D perhaps matches TRBD1 (5 bases). The germline V and J ends were trimmed by 4 bases and 9 bases, with 11 bases remaining between them. Germline CDR1 is SGHNT and CDR2 is YYREEE (reference sequence). CDR3 length equals 13 residues. The CDR3 region is CASSPIRGSPLHF. CDR3 nucleotide sequence: TGTGCCAGCAGCCCCATTAGGGGTTCACCCCTCCACTTT.

This clone has only a few counts. The chain employs TRBV21-1 and TRBJ1-4. TRBV21-1 has pseudogene status. The CDR3 is 15 amino acids. CDR3 nucleotide sequence: TGTGCCAGCAGTATACCGGGACTCCCAGGGGAAAAACTGTTTTTT. It yields the protein CASSIPGLPGEKLFF.

This sequence joins TRBV18 and TRBJ2-5, with D possibly being TRBD2 (5 bases). The CDR3 covers 14 residues. V lost 2 bases and J lost 5, with 12 bases in between. Per the germline V gene, CDR1 is KGHSH and CDR2 is LQKENI. The CDR3 DNA follows: TGTGCCAGCTCACCAGCCGGGGTAGGGGAGACCCAGTACTTC. This translates into CASSPAGVGETQYF.

The J gene is TRBJ2-3, the V gene TRBV9; 12 positions agree with TRBD2. This CDR3 comprises 16 residues. Germline V gives CDR1 SGDLS, CDR2 YYNGEE. Trimming cost V 4 bases and J 2 bases; bases outside gene matches: 5. CDR3 in amino acids: CASSFRLAGDTDTQYF. CDR3 DNA: TGTGCCAGCAGCTTTCGACTAGCGGGAGACACAGATACGCAGTATTTT.

The chain carries TRBV2 and TRBJ2-1; 8 bases match TRBD2. CDR1 SNHLY and CDR2 FYNNEI come from the germline V gene. This CDR3 spans 18 amino acids. Germline trimming cut 2 bases from V and 6 bases from J; bases unmatched to any gene: 15. CDR3 sequence: CASSERAGVFSWGNEQFF. The CDR3 DNA reads TGTGCCAGCAGTGAAAGAGCGGGGGTCTTTTCTTGGGGCAATGAGCAGTTCTTC.

This chain joins TRBV5-1 and TRBJ2-6; 8 positions agree with TRBD1. V shed 3 bases, J shed 2 bases, and the junction held 7 bases outside the gene matches. The CDR3 extends over 17 amino acids. Germline V gene lookup returns CDR1 SGHRS and CDR2 YFSETQ. CDR3 nucleotides: TGCGCCAGCAGCTCCTTAGCAGGGGGCGCTGGGGCCAACGTCCTGACTTTC. Its protein product is CASSSLAGGAGANVLTF.

This clone came up a few times. The chain is built from TRBV11-3 and TRBJ2-6; 9 bases map to TRBD1. CDR1 and CDR2 from the germline V gene are SGHNT and YENEEA. The CDR3 runs to 18 residues. V shed 1 base, J shed 3 bases, and the junction held 7 bases outside the gene matches. This CDR3 reads CASSLVGTGISGANVLTF. Written as DNA, the CDR3 is TGTGCCAGCAGCTTAGTAGGGACAGGGATAAGTGGGGCCAACGTCCTGACTTTC.

The chain joins TRBV5-1 to TRBJ2-1; possibly TRBD1 for D (5 bases). V was pared by 4 bases and J by 5 bases, with 16 bases between. Germline CDR1 and CDR2: SGHRS and YFSETQ. The CDR3 loop spans 15 amino acids. CDR3 in amino acids: CASSPRAIGNNEQFF. The CDR3 bases are TGCGCCAGCAGCCCCAGGGCTATAGGAAACAATGAGCAGTTCTTC. The whole variable domain, filled in from reference TRBV5-1 and TRBJ2-1, reads KAGVTQTPRYLIKTRGQQVTLSCSPISGHRSVSWYQQTPGQGLQFLFEYFSETQRNKGNFPGRFSGRQFSNSRSEMNVSTLELGDSALYLCASSPRAIGNNEQFFGPGTRLTVL.

In this sample, this clone turned up a few times. The V and J genes are TRBV29-1 and TRBJ2-2; 9 bases match TRBD2. V was pared by 4 bases and J by 4 bases, with 10 bases of the junction left unmatched. The germline V gene encodes CDR1 SQVTM and CDR2 ANQGSEA. The CDR3 totals 16 residues. DNA for the CDR3: TGCAGCGTTGGAGGGACTAGCTGGTCTCCCACCGGGGAGCTGTTTTTT. Translation: CSVGGTSWSPTGELFF.

This clone has a handful of counts. The chain links TRBV5-6 to TRBJ2-3; 12 positions agree with TRBD2. J gave up 6 bases and V 3 bases, and 5 bases lay outside the gene matches. There are 15 residues in the CDR3. Germline assignment: CDR1 SGHDT and CDR2 YYEEEE. For the CDR3, the DNA is TGTGCCAGCAGCTCGACTAGCGGGAGCCCTGATACGCAGTATTTT. It codes for CASSSTSGSPDTQYF.

CDR3 coding DNA: TGTGCCAGCAGCGCCCCTGTGGGAGGGAAGGCAGATACGCAGTATTTT. The encoded protein is CASSAPVGGKADTQYF. The chain employs TRBV9 and TRBJ2-3, with 7 bases fitting TRBD2. V shed 3 bases, J shed 4 bases, and the junction held 11 bases outside the gene matches. The CDR3 runs 16 residues. The V gene's germline CDR1 is SGDLS and CDR2 YYNGEE.